Each of the 18 T cell receptor beta chains below was sequenced from the same sample in a study of cytomegalovirus exposure and HLA in healthy donors. Clones were read by immunoSEQ multiplex PCR, and TCRdb kept only the in-frame ones, dropping some. This sample has 130,000 or so clones, with around 90% found just once. Material for sequencing was PBMCs. All receptors come from a woman under 40 in good health and CMV-seropositive.

The chain has TRBV4-1 and TRBJ2-4; D unclear. From germline, CDR1 is MGHRA and CDR2 YSYEKL. Deletions cut 0 bases from V and 0 bases from J, with 9 bases between. CDR3 length: 16 amino acids. The CDR3 here is CASSQESALAKNIQYF. The CDR3 coding sequence is TGCGCCAGCAGCCAAGAGTCTGCACTAGCCAAAAACATTCAGTACTTC.

The chain has TRBV4-1 and TRBJ1-2, with TRBD1 matching over 9 bases. CDR3 size: 14 residues. Germline V gene lookup returns CDR1 MGHRA and CDR2 YSYEKL. V was clipped by 4 bases and J by 8 bases; unmatched bases: 8. The CDR3 is CASSRPGQGLGYTF. The DNA for the CDR3 is TGCGCCAGCAGCCGGCCGGGACAGGGATTAGGCTACACCTTC.

V and J are TRBV5-1 and TRBJ2-5; 12 bases match TRBD2. The CDR3 is 17 residues long. The V segment lost 0 bases and the J segment 4 bases; nucleotides outside the gene matches: 7. CDR1 and CDR2 from the germline V gene are SGHRS and YFSETQ. In DNA form, the CDR3 reads TGCGCCAGCAGCTTGGAACTAGCGGGGGGTTATGTAGAGACCCAGTACTTC. Its translation is CASSLELAGGYVETQYF.

The rearrangement joins TRBV9 to TRBJ2-3, with 10 bases lining up with TRBD2. The CDR3 totals 18 residues. Germline V gene lookup returns CDR1 SGDLS and CDR2 YYNGEE. The ends lost 4 bases at V and 1 base at J; junction bases unmatched: 12. In DNA, the CDR3 is TGTGCCAGCAGCCACACAATAGCGGGAGGCGGGGGCACAGATACGCAGTATTTT. Its protein is CASSHTIAGGGGTDTQYF.

CDR3 nucleotides: TGTGCCAGCAGTGATCCCAGGGGGCCCTACCGGGATGAGCAGTTCTTC. This gives the protein CASSDPRGPYRDEQFF. J is TRBJ2-1 and V is TRBV2; 8 bases are a match to TRBD1. J lost 8 bases, V lost 3 bases, and 12 bases had no gene match. From germline, CDR1 is SNHLY and CDR2 FYNNEI. The CDR3 covers 16 residues.

V usage is TRBV6-5 and J usage is TRBJ1-2; TRBD1 matches 7 bases. CDR3 length equals 14 residues. Germline trimming cut 5 bases from V and 3 bases from J; bases unmatched to any gene: 6. Germline CDR1 and CDR2: MNHEY and SVGAGI. DNA for the CDR3: TGTGCCAGCAGTCGCCGGGACAGAGACTATGGCTACACCTTC. This sequence encodes CASSRRDRDYGYTF.

The gene calls are TRBV6-1 and TRBJ1-2, with D unresolved. Germline CDR1 reads MNHNS; CDR2 reads SASEGT. This CDR3 has 12 residues. Trimming pared 4 bases from V and 7 bases from J, leaving 10 bases between. CDR3 DNA sequence: TGTGCCAGCAGTGCCCGGGATGTTGGCTACACCTTC. Amino acid sequence: CASSARDVGYTF.

This clone has only a few counts. The chain recombines TRBV4-1 with TRBJ1-5, with a possible D match to TRBD1 (6 bases). This CDR3 is built from 16 residues. V shed 6 bases and J shed 4 bases, with 19 bases lying between them. Germline lookup yields CDR1 MGHRA and CDR2 YSYEKL. The chain's CDR3 is CASRDTSGTNNQPQHF. The CDR3 DNA is TGCGCCAGCAGGGACACGTCCGGGACAAATAATCAGCCCCAGCATTTT.

This sequence joins TRBV15 and TRBJ1-2; D remains unclear. Germline values: CDR1 LNHNV, CDR2 YYDKDF (reference sequence). The CDR3 extends over 14 amino acids. V was cut by 0 bases and J by 8 bases, with 13 bases left in between. The CDR3 protein is CATSRDRGVGGYTF. The CDR3 nucleotides are TGTGCCACCAGCAGAGATCGCGGGGTTGGCGGCTACACCTTC.

The rearrangement links TRBV11-1 to TRBJ1-2, with 11 bases lining up with TRBD1. The trim removed 5 bases at V and 4 bases at J, leaving 12 bases unmatched. The length of the CDR3 is 17 residues. Germline-derived CDR1 and CDR2 are SGHAT and FQDESV (reference sequence). The DNA of the CDR3 is TGTGCCAGCAGCCCAAGAGGACAGGGGGCATTAGGCTATGGCTACACCTTC. It codes for CASSPRGQGALGYGYTF.

The chain is built from TRBV5-1 and TRBJ1-4; possibly TRBD1 for D (6 bases). The CDR3 loop spans 14 amino acids. Trimming stripped 5 bases from V and 4 bases from J, with 12 bases between. The germline CDR1 and CDR2 sequences are SGHRS and YFSETQ. The CDR3 loop reads CASRAGAYNEKLFF. CDR3 DNA sequence: TGCGCCAGCAGGGCAGGGGCTTATAATGAAAAACTGTTTTTT.

The genes are TRBV7-6 and TRBJ2-3, with TRBD2 matching over 10 bases. This CDR3 contains 15 residues. From germline, CDR1 is SGHVS and CDR2 FNYEAQ. Unmatched junction bases numbered 0, after V lost 2 bases and J lost 1 base. Here the CDR3 reads CASSLLAGGTDTQYF. The CDR3 coding sequence is TGTGCCAGCAGCTTACTAGCGGGGGGCACAGATACGCAGTATTTT.

V gene TRBV11-2 combines with J gene TRBJ2-4; D gene uncertain. In germline, CDR1 is SGHAT, CDR2 FQNNGV. V gave up 5 bases and J gave up 0 bases, with 5 bases separating them. The CDR3 is 13 residues long. The CDR3 sequence: CASSRLAKNIQYF. CDR3 coding DNA: TGTGCCAGCAGCCGACTAGCCAAAAACATTCAGTACTTC.

This sequence joins TRBV11-2 and TRBJ2-1; D uncertain. V was pared by 5 bases and J by 5 bases, with 16 bases between. There are 15 residues in the CDR3. CDR1 and CDR2 from the germline V gene are SGHAT and FQNNGV. The CDR3 protein is CASSPAFSLNNEQFF. In DNA, the CDR3 is TGTGCCAGCAGCCCAGCGTTTAGCCTGAACAATGAGCAGTTCTTC.

Only a few counts were recorded for this clone. The CDR3 protein is CASSVIFNEQFF. The CDR3 DNA sequence: TGTGCCAGCAGCGTAATATTCAATGAGCAGTTCTTC. The rearrangement uses TRBV5-6 and TRBJ2-1; no firm D call. V was pared by 4 bases and J by 6 bases, with 8 bases between. Germline V gene lookup returns CDR1 SGHDT and CDR2 YYEEEE. The CDR3 spans 12 residues.

The chain couples TRBV6-5 to TRBJ1-2; 8 nucleotides match TRBD1. CDR3 length: 14 amino acids. Per germline, CDR1 MNHEY and CDR2 SVGAGI. The V gene end was trimmed by 6 bases and the J gene end by 6 bases; junction bases not matched to a gene: 9. The CDR3 loop reads CASRLDRGVHGYTF. CDR3 sequence (DNA): TGTGCCAGCAGACTCGACAGGGGAGTACATGGCTACACCTTC.

This clone was found many times. This sequence joins TRBV14 and TRBJ2-7; the match to TRBD1 covers 7 bases. The CDR3 runs 14 residues. V shed 3 bases and J 2 bases; nucleotides not matched to a gene: 4. Germline V gives CDR1 SGHDN, CDR2 FVKESK. Here the CDR3 DNA reads TGTGCCAGCAGCCACCGGGACAGTCCCTACGAGCAGTACTTC. Its protein is CASSHRDSPYEQYF.

V is TRBV5-1 and J is TRBJ2-6; D not resolved. The CDR3 is 14 residues long. CDR1 is SGHRS, CDR2 YFSETQ, per germline. With 5 bases removed from V and 3 bases from J, the gap between germline ends came to 9 bases. The CDR3 here is CASSTSSGANVLTF. In DNA, the CDR3 is TGCGCCAGCAGTACGTCCAGTGGGGCCAACGTCCTGACTTTC.